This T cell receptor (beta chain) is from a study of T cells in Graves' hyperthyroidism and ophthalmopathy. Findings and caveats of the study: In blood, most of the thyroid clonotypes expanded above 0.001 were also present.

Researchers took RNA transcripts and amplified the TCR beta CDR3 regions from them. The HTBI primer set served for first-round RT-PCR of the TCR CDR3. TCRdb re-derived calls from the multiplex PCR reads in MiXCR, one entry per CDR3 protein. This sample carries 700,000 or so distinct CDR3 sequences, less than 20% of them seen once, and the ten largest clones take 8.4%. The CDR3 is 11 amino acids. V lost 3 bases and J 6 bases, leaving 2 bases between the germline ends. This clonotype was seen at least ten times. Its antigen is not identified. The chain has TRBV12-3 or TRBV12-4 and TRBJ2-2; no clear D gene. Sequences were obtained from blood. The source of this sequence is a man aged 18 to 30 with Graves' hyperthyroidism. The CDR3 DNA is TGTGCCAGCAGTTTTTCCGGGGAGCTGTTTTTT. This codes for CASSFSGELFF.